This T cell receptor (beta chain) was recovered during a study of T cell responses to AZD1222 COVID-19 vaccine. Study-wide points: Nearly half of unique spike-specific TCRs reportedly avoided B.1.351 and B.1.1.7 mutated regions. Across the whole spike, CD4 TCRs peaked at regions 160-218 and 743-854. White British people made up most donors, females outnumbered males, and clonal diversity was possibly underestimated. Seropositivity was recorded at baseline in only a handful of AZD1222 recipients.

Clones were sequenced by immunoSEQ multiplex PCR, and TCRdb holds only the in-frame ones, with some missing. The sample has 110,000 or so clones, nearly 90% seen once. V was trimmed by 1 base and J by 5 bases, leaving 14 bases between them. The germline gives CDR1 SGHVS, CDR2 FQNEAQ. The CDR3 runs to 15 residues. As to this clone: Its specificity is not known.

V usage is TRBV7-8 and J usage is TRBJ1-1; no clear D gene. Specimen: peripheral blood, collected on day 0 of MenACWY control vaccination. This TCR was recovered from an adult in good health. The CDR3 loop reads CASSLGPARGTEAFF. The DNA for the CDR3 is TGTGCCAGCAGCTTAGGACCAGCAAGAGGAACTGAAGCTTTCTTT.